This T cell receptor (beta chain) was sequenced for a study of shared clonotypes between healthy human individuals. Looking at the study overall: Aged 18 to 49, the donors were a couple of women and a few men.

CD8 cells classed as naive were CD45RO-negative and positively selected for CCR7, excluding terminally differentiated effector memory CD45RA+ cells. Here immunoSEQ multiplex PCR was the method, and the copy in TCRdb shows in-frame clones only, minus some. The repertoire includes about 680,000 clones, around 92% of them detected once, and about a quarter sits in the top ten. This CDR3 has 13 residues. Germline values: CDR1 MNHNS, CDR2 SASEGT. J was trimmed by 5 bases and V by 6 bases; bases with no gene match: 6. The chain employs TRBV6-1 and TRBJ2-7, with 8 bases identical to TRBD1. The clonotype comes from a man aged 30-40 years in good health. Specimen: naive CD8+ T cells sorted from blood. For the CDR3, the DNA is TGTGCCAGCAGCCCCGACAGGGGCCACGAGCAGTACTTC. Its translation is CASSPDRGHEQYF.